Sequencing of this T cell receptor (beta chain) was carried out in a study of OX40 agonist ivuxolimab in advanced cancers. Trimming at V came to 6 bases and at J to 2 bases, leaving 9 bases not matched to a gene. Germline CDR1 reads LGHNT; CDR2 reads FRNRAP. This CDR3 region has 15 residues. This clone was detected a few times. This table comes from immunoSEQ multiplex PCR, and its TCRdb copy is limited to in-frame clones, with some not included. The table includes under 20,000 clones, more than 65% detected once. The J gene is TRBJ2-7, the V gene TRBV12-5; 8 bases are shared with TRBD1. The sequence was obtained from an adult with an advanced solid tumor such as melanoma, head and neck, liver or kidney cancer. Source: CD4+ or CD8+ T cells sorted from blood, taken in a trial of the OX40 agonist ivuxolimab. Here the CDR3 reads CASGEWTGLTYEQYF. In DNA form, the CDR3 reads TGTGCTAGTGGGGAATGGACAGGGCTGACCTACGAGCAGTACTTC.